These 27 T cell receptor beta chains originate from one sample sequenced in a study of cytomegalovirus exposure and HLA in healthy donors. Produced via immunoSEQ multiplex PCR; TCRdb's table is partial and in-frame only. Of some 50,000 clones detected, about 92% appear once; the ten largest clones hold under 6.5%. Sequencing was performed on PBMCs. The source is a woman between 18 and 29 years old in good health and CMV-seronegative.

V usage is TRBV7-3 and J usage is TRBJ2-1; 7 bases are a match to TRBD2. The V segment lost 5 bases and the J segment 10 bases; nucleotides outside the gene matches: 11. The CDR3 contains 14 residues. Germline V CDR1 and CDR2: SGHTA, FQGTGA. Here the CDR3 reads CASSASGLGWEQFF. The CDR3 bases are TGTGCCAGCAGCGCTAGCGGATTAGGGTGGGAGCAGTTCTTC. The full variable domain, its missing parts supplied by reference TRBV7-3 and TRBJ2-1, is GAGVSQTPSNKVTEKGKYVELRCDPISGHTALYWYRQSLGQGPEFLIYFQGTGAADDSGLPNDRFFAVRPEGSVSTLKIQRTERGDSAVYLCASSASGLGWEQFFGPGTRLTVL.

The chain couples TRBV20-1 to TRBJ1-4; the D is unclear. V was cut by 3 bases and J by 6 bases, with 5 bases left in between. Per germline, CDR1 DFQATT and CDR2 SNEGSKA (reference sequence). The CDR3 covers 11 residues. The CDR3 DNA follows: TGCAGTGCTAGCAACTATGAAAAACTGTTTTTT. It codes for CSASNYEKLFF.

This clone was detected once. In nucleotides, the CDR3 is TGTGCCAGCTCACTAAGAGATGACGGGAGGACTGAAGCTTTCTTT. It codes for CASSLRDDGRTEAFF. The chain links TRBV18 to TRBJ1-1; D call uncertain. CDR3 length equals 15 residues. CDR1 is KGHSH and CDR2 is LQKENI in the germline V gene. V lost 4 bases to trimming and J lost 5 bases, with 17 bases between them.

This clone was found once. The CDR3 loop reads CASSQAGDREQFF. In DNA form, the CDR3 reads TGCGCCAGCAGCCAGGCCGGGGACAGAGAGCAGTTCTTC. The chain is built from TRBV4-3 and TRBJ2-1; 7 positions agree with TRBD1. Germline trimming cut 3 bases from V and 10 bases from J; bases unmatched to any gene: 6. The length of the CDR3 is 13 residues. From germline, CDR1 is LGHNA and CDR2 YSLEER.

CDR3 sequence reads: CASSLGAGVEQYV. As DNA, the CDR3 is TGTGCCAGCAGCTTAGGAGCAGGGGTCGAGCAGTACGTC. This rearrangement joins TRBV7-8 to TRBJ2-7, with D possibly matching TRBD1 (6 bases). This CDR3 is 13 amino acids long. Trimming removed 1 base from V and 6 bases from J, with 10 bases in between. Germline CDR1 reads SGHVS; CDR2 reads FQNEAQ.

In this sample, this clone turned up once. The chain has TRBV4-1 and TRBJ2-1; TRBD2 is a possible D gene (5 bases). Trimming left V 1 base short and J 0 bases short, with 22 bases between. This CDR3 spans 20 amino acids. Germline CDR1 and CDR2: MGHRA and YSYEKL. The CDR3 nucleotides read TGCGCCAGCAGCCAAGCAAACCCGTCCAGCGGATCCGGCTCCTACAATGAGCAGTTCTTC. This encodes CASSQANPSSGSGSYNEQFF.

The chain links TRBV19 to TRBJ1-5, with D maybe TRBD1 (5 bases). Trimming left V 4 bases short and J 1 base short, with 11 bases between. Germline V gene lookup returns CDR1 LNHDA and CDR2 SQIVND (reference sequence). The CDR3 consists of 15 residues. CDR3 coding DNA: TGTGCCAGTAGTAGCCGACAGAACAGCAATCAGCCCCAGCATTTT. Amino acids: CASSSRQNSNQPQHF. Based on the CDR3 plus reference TRBV19 and TRBJ1-5, the full variable domain is DGGITQSPKYLFRKEGQNVTLSCEQNLNHDAMYWYRQDPGQGLRLIYYSQIVNDFQKGDIAEGYSVSREKKESFPLTVTSAQKNPTAFYLCASSSRQNSNQPQHFGDGTRLSIL.

The count of this clone is one. V usage is TRBV19 and J usage is TRBJ1-2; 8 bases align to TRBD1. The CDR3 has 13 amino acids. After removal of 6 bases from V and 2 bases from J, the junction contained 2 bases not matched to a gene. Germline assignment: CDR1 LNHDA and CDR2 SQIVND (reference sequence). The CDR3 sequence is CASRQGGNYGYTF. CDR3 bases: TGTGCCAGTAGACAGGGGGGGAACTATGGCTACACCTTC.

In DNA, the CDR3 is TGCGCCAGCAGCCCCACCGGGTTCAATGAAGCTTTCTTT. Its translation is CASSPTGFNEAFF. The chain has TRBV4-1 and TRBJ1-1; D is uncertain. This CDR3 is 13 amino acids long. With 4 bases removed from V and 7 bases from J, the gap between germline ends came to 13 bases. Per germline, CDR1 MGHRA and CDR2 YSYEKL.

The J gene is TRBJ1-1, the V gene TRBV19; D gene uncertain. Germline CDR1 is LNHDA and CDR2 is SQIVND (reference sequence). CDR3 length equals 15 residues. V lost 2 bases and J lost 0, with 10 bases in between. The CDR3 loop reads CASSIRAGMNTEAFF. CDR3 nucleotides: TGTGCCAGTAGTATAAGAGCAGGAATGAACACTGAAGCTTTCTTT.

The chain couples TRBV5-1 to TRBJ2-3, with TRBD2 as a possible D gene (5 bases). This CDR3 has 17 residues. Germline assignment: CDR1 SGHRS and CDR2 YFSETQ. Trimming shortened V by 5 bases and J by 2 bases, and 21 bases separated the two germline ends. CDR3 nucleotides: TGCGCCAGCAGGAGTGGCGGGCTTATCTTAAACACAGATACGCAGTATTTT. This sequence encodes CASRSGGLILNTDTQYF.

The chain joins TRBV4-3 to TRBJ2-5, with a tentative D call TRBD1 (6 bases). V shed 2 bases and J shed 3 bases, with 13 bases lying between them. Per the germline V gene, CDR1 is LGHNA and CDR2 is YSLEER. The CDR3 runs to 15 residues. DNA of the CDR3: TGCGCCAGCAGCCAACATTACAGACAGGAAGAGACCCAGTACTTC. This codes for CASSQHYRQEETQYF.

The CDR3 DNA reads TGTGCCAGCAGTTTAGGCGGCCGAGGTCAGCCCCAGCATTTT. This sequence encodes CASSLGGRGQPQHF. The rearrangement joins TRBV27 to TRBJ1-5; no clear D gene. The CDR3 is made up of 14 amino acids. V gave up 2 bases and J gave up 6 bases, with 11 bases separating them. CDR1 and CDR2 from the germline V gene are MNHEY and SMNVEV (reference sequence).

This sequence joins TRBV6-1 and TRBJ2-5; TRBD1 aligns across 7 bases. In germline, CDR1 is MNHNS, CDR2 SASEGT. The CDR3 consists of 15 residues. Unmatched junction bases numbered 12, after V lost 8 bases and J lost 3 bases. As DNA, the CDR3 is TGTGCCAGCTGTCGACGGGACAGACAGAAAGAGACCCAGTACTTC. Amino acids: CASCRRDRQKETQYF.

The chain recombines TRBV7-9 with TRBJ1-1, with TRBD1 as a possible D gene (5 bases). There are 16 residues in the CDR3. Germline-derived CDR1 and CDR2 are SEHNR and FQNEAQ (reference sequence). The V gene lost 4 bases and the J gene lost 0 bases, with 15 bases spanning the gap. CDR3 in DNA: TGTGCCAGCAGCTACCACGGTAGGGGATTGAACACTGAAGCTTTCTTT. Protein: CASSYHGRGLNTEAFF.

This clone is medium-sized. V is TRBV6-4 and J is TRBJ2-7; D not resolved. The CDR3 is made up of 14 amino acids. With 3 bases removed from V and 10 bases from J, the gap between germline ends came to 19 bases. CDR1 MRHNA and CDR2 SNTAGT come from the germline V gene. CDR3 protein: CASSESADKVVQYF. DNA of the CDR3: TGTGCCAGCAGTGAATCCGCAGATAAAGTGGTTCAGTACTTC.

The V call is TRBV5-6, the J call TRBJ1-5; D perhaps matches TRBD1 (6 bases). The length of the CDR3 is 15 residues. Germline values: CDR1 SGHDT, CDR2 YYEEEE. V was trimmed by 2 bases and J by 1 base, leaving 10 bases between them. The CDR3 loop is CASSFYDRSNQPQHF. The CDR3 region has the DNA TGTGCCAGCAGCTTTTACGACAGGAGCAATCAGCCCCAGCATTTT.

This clone has a single count. V and J are TRBV10-1 and TRBJ2-5, with 10 bases that match TRBD2. The V and J ends lost 8 bases and 3 bases, in that order; junction bases with no gene match: 6. This CDR3 is 14 amino acids long. Per the germline V gene, CDR1 is WNHNN and CDR2 is SYGVQD (reference sequence). The CDR3 coding sequence is TGCGCCAGCCTAACTAGCGGGGTGGAAGAGACCCAGTACTTC. Residues: CASLTSGVEETQYF.

This chain joins TRBV5-1 and TRBJ1-4, with a tentative D call TRBD1 (6 bases). CDR1 is SGHRS, CDR2 YFSETQ, per germline. The ends were cut back, 2 bases at V and 4 bases at J, with 12 bases in the middle. The CDR3 runs 15 residues. The CDR3 protein is CASSLNRAGNEKLFF. CDR3 coding DNA: TGCGCCAGCAGCTTAAACAGGGCCGGTAATGAAAAACTGTTTTTT. Looking up the rest from reference TRBV5-1 and TRBJ1-4 gives the full variable domain: KAGVTQTPRYLIKTRGQQVTLSCSPISGHRSVSWYQQTPGQGLQFLFEYFSETQRNKGNFPGRFSGRQFSNSRSEMNVSTLELGDSALYLCASSLNRAGNEKLFFGSGTQLSVL.

The rearrangement links TRBV2 to TRBJ2-3; 11 nucleotides align to TRBD2. The CDR3 is 20 residues long. Trimming cost V 1 base and J 1 base; bases outside gene matches: 13. In germline, CDR1 is SNHLY, CDR2 FYNNEI. The CDR3 sequence: CASSEGPTSGGSGGTDTQYF. In DNA, the CDR3 is TGTGCCAGCAGTGAAGGACCCACTAGCGGGGGTTCCGGTGGCACAGATACGCAGTATTTT.

The chain uses TRBV15 and TRBJ2-2; 11 bases agree with TRBD2. The CDR3 has 17 amino acids. Per germline, CDR1 LNHNV and CDR2 YYDKDF (reference sequence). The V and J ends lost 0 bases and 4 bases, in that order; junction bases with no gene match: 4. CDR3 amino acids: CATSRDLAGGPTGELFF. The CDR3 DNA reads TGTGCCACCAGCAGAGATCTAGCGGGGGGACCCACCGGGGAGCTGTTTTTT.

This clone occurred once. This chain joins TRBV19 and TRBJ1-2, with D possibly being TRBD1 (5 bases). Germline V lookup: CDR1 LNHDA, CDR2 SQIVND (reference sequence). V lost 8 bases, J lost 6 bases, and 22 bases lay in between. CDR3 length equals 15 residues. CDR3 amino acids: CASHDPGGLTNGYTF. As DNA, the CDR3 is TGTGCCAGTCACGACCCCGGGGGTTTAACTAATGGCTACACCTTC.

The chain has TRBV5-4 and TRBJ1-1; a possible D gene is TRBD1 (6 bases). The CDR3 sequence is 15 residues long. V was cut by 4 bases and J by 6 bases, with 19 bases left in between. CDR1 and CDR2 (germline): SGHNT, YYREEE (reference sequence). The CDR3 here is CASSTRDTGGPEAFF. Written as DNA, the CDR3 is TGTGCCAGCAGCACCCGGGACACAGGAGGACCTGAAGCTTTCTTT. Full variable domain (outside the CDR3, taken from reference TRBV5-4 and TRBJ1-1): ETGVTQSPTHLIKTRGQQVTLRCSSQSGHNTVSWYQQALGQGPQFIFQYYREEENGRGNFPPRFSGLQFPNYSSELNVNALELDDSALYLCASSTRDTGGPEAFFGQGTRLTVV.

The genes are TRBV7-9 and TRBJ2-2; D ambiguous. This CDR3 region has 14 residues. Trimming removed 1 base from V and 3 bases from J, with 6 bases in between. Germline V gene sequence: CDR1 SEHNR, CDR2 FQNEAQ (reference sequence). CDR3 loop: CASSLGRDTGELFF. The CDR3 DNA reads as TGTGCCAGCAGCTTAGGTCGGGACACCGGGGAGCTGTTTTTT. The full variable domain, rest sourced from reference TRBV7-9 and TRBJ2-2, is DTGVSQNPRHKITKRGQNVTFRCDPISEHNRLYWYRQTLGQGPEFLTYFQNEAQLEKSRLLSDRFSAERPKGSFSTLEIQRTEQGDSAMYLCASSLGRDTGELFFGEGSRLTVL.

The V gene is TRBV7-9, the J gene TRBJ1-5; D not resolved. The CDR3 is made up of 12 amino acids. V lost 4 bases, J lost 5 bases, and 6 bases lay in between. Germline V gene data show CDR1 as SEHNR and CDR2 as FQNEAQ (reference sequence). CDR3 region: CASSSPDQPQHF. CDR3 nucleotides: TGTGCCAGCAGCTCCCCCGATCAGCCCCAGCATTTT. Drawing the rest from reference TRBV7-9 and TRBJ1-5, the complete variable domain is DTGVSQNPRHKITKRGQNVTFRCDPISEHNRLYWYRQTLGQGPEFLTYFQNEAQLEKSRLLSDRFSAERPKGSFSTLEIQRTEQGDSAMYLCASSSPDQPQHFGDGTRLSIL.

The V gene is TRBV5-4, the J gene TRBJ2-3; 10 nucleotides line up with TRBD2. The CDR3 is made up of 15 amino acids. The V segment lost 4 bases and the J segment 11 bases; nucleotides outside the gene matches: 13. Germline V CDR1 and CDR2: SGHNT, YYREEE (reference sequence). The CDR3: CASSQGASGGREQYF. CDR3 sequence (DNA): TGTGCCAGCAGCCAAGGGGCTAGCGGGGGCCGAGAGCAGTATTTT.

The chain recombines TRBV19 with TRBJ2-1; TRBD2 agrees at 13 bases. CDR3 length: 17 amino acids. The V and J ends lost 8 bases and 9 bases, in that order; junction bases with no gene match: 16. CDR1 is LNHDA, CDR2 SQIVND, per germline (reference sequence). CDR3: CASRLGLAGEGRGEQFF. CDR3 in DNA: TGTGCCAGTCGACTTGGACTAGCGGGGGAGGGTAGGGGTGAGCAGTTCTTC. Using reference TRBV19 and TRBJ2-1 for the parts outside the CDR3, the full variable domain is DGGITQSPKYLFRKEGQNVTLSCEQNLNHDAMYWYRQDPGQGLRLIYYSQIVNDFQKGDIAEGYSVSREKKESFPLTVTSAQKNPTAFYLCASRLGLAGEGRGEQFFGPGTRLTVL.